The clone carrying this TCR beta chain has only a few counts. Its antigen is not known. The source of the sample is a study of spatial heterogeneity in lung cancer. Findings of the study overall: The study found ubiquitous expanded tumor TCRs in blood more at resection than follow-up.

TCRdb re-called the 5' RACE reads with MiXCR, one entry per CDR3 protein. The sample lists 50,000 or so distinct CDR3 sequences; approximately 12% were seen once. Noted time point: sample taken at primary tumor resection. The sequenced material consisted of unsorted whole RNA from tumor, nontumor lung or frozen PBMC. Patients with untreated early-stage non-small cell lung cancer, numbering some 72, were the donors. The CDR3 has 15 residues. V trimming: 0 bases; J trimming: 3 bases; junction bases outside the gene matches: 1. Germline lookup yields CDR1 SGHTA and CDR2 FQGNSA. The sequence derives from a female donor with early-stage non-small cell lung cancer. The sequences come from PBMCs, collected at surgery. V is TRBV7-2 and J is TRBJ2-5; 10 bases agree with TRBD2. In DNA form, the CDR3 reads TGTGCCAGCAGCTTAGCAGGACTAGCGGAAGAGACCCAGTACTTC. It is translated as CASSLAGLAEETQYF. Complete variable domain (other parts from reference TRBV7-2 and TRBJ2-5): GAGVSQSPSNKVTEKGKDVELRCDPISGHTALYWYRQSLGQGLEFLIYFQGNSAPDKSGLPSDRFSAERTGGSVSTLTIQRTQQEDSAVYLCASSLAGLAEETQYFGPGTRLLVL.